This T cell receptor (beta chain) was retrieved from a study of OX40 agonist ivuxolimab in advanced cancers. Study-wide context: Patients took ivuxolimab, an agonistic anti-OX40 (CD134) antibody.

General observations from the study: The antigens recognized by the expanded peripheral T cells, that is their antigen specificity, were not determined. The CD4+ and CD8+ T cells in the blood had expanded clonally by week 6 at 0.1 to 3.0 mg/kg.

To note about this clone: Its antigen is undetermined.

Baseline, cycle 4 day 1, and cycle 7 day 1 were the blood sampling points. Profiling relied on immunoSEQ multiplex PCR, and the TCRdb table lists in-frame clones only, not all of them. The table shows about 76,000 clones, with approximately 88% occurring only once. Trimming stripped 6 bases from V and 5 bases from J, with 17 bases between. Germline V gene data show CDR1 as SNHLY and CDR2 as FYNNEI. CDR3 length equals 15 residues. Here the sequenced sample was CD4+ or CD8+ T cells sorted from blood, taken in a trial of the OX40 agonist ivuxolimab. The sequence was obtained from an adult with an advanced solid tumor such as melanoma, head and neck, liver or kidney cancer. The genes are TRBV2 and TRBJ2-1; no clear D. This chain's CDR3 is CASSLRVSPDNEQFF. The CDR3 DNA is TGTGCCAGCAGCTTAAGGGTTTCTCCGGACAATGAGCAGTTCTTC.